What follows are 27 T cell receptor beta chains derived from one specimen sequenced in a study of OX40 agonist ivuxolimab in advanced cancers. Produced via immunoSEQ multiplex PCR; TCRdb's table is partial and in-frame only. Among about 75,000 clones, 86% were seen once, and the ten largest hold 8%. The sample was CD4+ or CD8+ T cells sorted from blood, taken in a trial of the OX40 agonist ivuxolimab. The source is an adult with an advanced solid tumor such as melanoma, head and neck, liver or kidney cancer.

The chain is built from TRBV19 and TRBJ1-1; D is uncertain. Germline V gives CDR1 LNHDA, CDR2 SQIVND (reference sequence). The CDR3 runs 13 residues. Trimming took 3 bases from V and 7 from J, leaving 12 bases between them. The chain's CDR3 is CASSIPPSGEAFF. The CDR3, as DNA: TGTGCCAGTAGTATCCCGCCAAGCGGTGAAGCTTTCTTT.

This sequence joins TRBV7-2 and TRBJ2-5, with D unresolved. Germline CDR1 is SGHTA and CDR2 is FQGNSA. This CDR3 has 14 amino acids. With 5 bases removed from V and 1 base from J, the gap between germline ends came to 11 bases. The CDR3 DNA reads TGTGCCAGCAGCCTAGTTATCGGCCAAGAGACCCAGTACTTC. This gives the protein CASSLVIGQETQYF.

This clone was found once. This chain joins TRBV5-6 and TRBJ1-1; D is possibly TRBD1 (6 bases). The germline V and J ends were trimmed by 4 bases and 4 bases, with 17 bases remaining between them. The CDR3 loop spans 15 amino acids. CDR1 SGHDT and CDR2 YYEEEE come from the germline V gene. The CDR3 here is CASSLEVRGGTEAFF. The CDR3 DNA follows: TGTGCCAGCAGCCTAGAGGTCAGGGGTGGCACTGAAGCTTTCTTT.

V gene TRBV19 combines with J gene TRBJ2-2; 8 nucleotides line up with TRBD2. The CDR3 runs 14 residues. CDR1 and CDR2 (germline): LNHDA, SQIVND (reference sequence). V lost 3 bases and J lost 6; bases outside the gene matches: 3. As DNA, the CDR3 is TGTGCCAGTAGTATCCTCGGGGGGGCCGGGGAGCTGTTTTTT. This translates into CASSILGGAGELFF.

V and J are TRBV6-6 and TRBJ2-7; D uncertain. Germline CDR1 is MNHNY and CDR2 is SVGAGI (reference sequence). V gave up 6 bases and J gave up 3 bases, with 15 bases separating them. The CDR3 spans 14 residues. The CDR3 region has the DNA TGTGCCAGCAGCCCCAGAACAGCGATCTACGAGCAGTACTTC. It encodes CASSPRTAIYEQYF.

This clone was observed a few times. The CDR3 sequence is CATSSYRNTEAFF. The DNA for the CDR3 is TGTGCCACCAGCAGCTATAGGAACACTGAAGCTTTCTTT. The V call is TRBV15, the J call TRBJ1-1; no firm D call. The germline V gene encodes CDR1 LNHNV and CDR2 YYDKDF (reference sequence). V lost 3 bases and J 1 base, leaving 6 bases between the germline ends. This CDR3 has 13 amino acids. The complete variable domain, with remaining parts taken from reference TRBV15 and TRBJ1-1, reads DAMVIQNPRYQVTQFGKPVTLSCSQTLNHNVMYWYQQKSSQAPKLLFHYYDKDFNNEADTPDNFQSRRPNTSFCFLDIRSPGLGDTAMYLCATSSYRNTEAFFGQGTRLTVV.

This chain uses TRBV6-5 with TRBJ1-6, with D uncertain. This CDR3 spans 16 amino acids. Germline assignment: CDR1 MNHEY and CDR2 SVGAGI. V lost 0 bases to trimming and J lost 9 bases, with 15 bases between them. The chain's CDR3 is CASSYSRLLPSSPLHF. The CDR3 DNA reads as TGTGCCAGCAGTTACTCGAGACTCCTGCCGAGTTCACCCCTCCACTTT.

This clone was recorded only once. This chain connects TRBV4-1 to TRBJ1-2, with D perhaps matching TRBD1 (5 bases). This CDR3 is built from 15 residues. The germline V gene has CDR1 MGHRA and CDR2 YSYEKL. V lost 0 bases, J lost 13 bases, and 21 bases lay in between. CDR3 residues: CASSQDYAAGRYFTF. CDR3 nucleotides: TGCGCCAGCAGCCAAGATTATGCGGCAGGGAGATACTTCACCTTC.

This clone was recorded once. The rearrangement links TRBV5-4 to TRBJ1-1; D not certain. Germline values: CDR1 SGHNT, CDR2 YYREEE (reference sequence). There are 12 residues in the CDR3. The germline V and J ends were trimmed by 2 bases and 1 base, with 3 bases remaining between them. The CDR3 spells CASSFGNTEAFF. The CDR3 DNA follows: TGTGCCAGCAGCTTCGGGAACACTGAAGCTTTCTTT.

The V call is TRBV5-1, the J call TRBJ2-3; a weak D match, TRBD2 (6 bases). Germline V gene sequence: CDR1 SGHRS, CDR2 YFSETQ. The CDR3 covers 17 residues. V was cut by 3 bases and J by 0 bases, with 17 bases left in between. CDR3 coding DNA: TGCGCCAGCAGCTGGCCCATCTCGGCGGGAAGCACAGATACGCAGTATTTT. Its protein product is CASSWPISAGSTDTQYF.

The J gene is TRBJ1-5, the V gene TRBV5-8; 9 positions agree with TRBD1. From germline, CDR1 is SGHTS and CDR2 YDEGEE. The CDR3 length is 14 residues. Trimming cost V 3 bases and J 2 bases; bases outside gene matches: 0. The CDR3 sequence is CASSWDRGNQPQHF. CDR3 DNA sequence: TGTGCCAGCAGCTGGGACAGGGGCAATCAGCCCCAGCATTTT.

The V gene is TRBV5-4, the J gene TRBJ2-7; 10 bases agree with TRBD2. Germline V lookup: CDR1 SGHNT, CDR2 YYREEE (reference sequence). The junction had 6 bases not matched to a gene; V was cut back by 7 bases and J by 2 bases. CDR3 length: 14 amino acids. CDR3 protein: CASQTSGPTYEQYF. Here the CDR3 DNA reads TGTGCCAGCCAGACTAGCGGGCCAACCTACGAGCAGTACTTC.

The chain has TRBV7-8 and TRBJ1-1; the D is unclear. The germline gives CDR1 SGHVS, CDR2 FQNEAQ. V lost 2 bases and J lost 1, with 5 bases in between. CDR3 length: 13 residues. CDR3 DNA: TGTGCCAGCAGCTTAACACGGAACACTGAAGCTTTCTTT. This gives the protein CASSLTRNTEAFF.

This chain connects TRBV5-1 to TRBJ2-2, with D perhaps TRBD1 (6 bases). Deletions cut 4 bases from V and 4 bases from J, with 11 bases between. CDR1 and CDR2 from the germline V gene are SGHRS and YFSETQ. The CDR3 consists of 14 residues. The CDR3 region is CASSRDTSTGELFF. In DNA form, the CDR3 reads TGCGCCAGCAGCCGGGACACCAGCACCGGGGAGCTGTTTTTT. Based on the CDR3 plus reference TRBV5-1 and TRBJ2-2, the full variable domain is KAGVTQTPRYLIKTRGQQVTLSCSPISGHRSVSWYQQTPGQGLQFLFEYFSETQRNKGNFPGRFSGRQFSNSRSEMNVSTLELGDSALYLCASSRDTSTGELFFGEGSRLTVL.

V usage is TRBV27 and J usage is TRBJ1-2; 12 nucleotides align to TRBD1. Trimming at V came to 10 bases and at J to 4 bases, leaving 7 bases not matched to a gene. The CDR3 is made up of 14 amino acids. Germline assignment: CDR1 MNHEY and CDR2 SMNVEV (reference sequence). The CDR3 sequence: CATWGQGAGYGYTF. CDR3 sequence (DNA): TGTGCCACCTGGGGACAGGGGGCGGGCTATGGCTACACCTTC.

This chain links TRBV5-1 with TRBJ2-5, with D perhaps assigned TRBD1 or TRBD2 (5 bases each). The CDR3 runs 14 residues. V was shortened by 0 bases and J by 4 bases, with 10 bases between the two germline ends. Per the germline V gene, CDR1 is SGHRS and CDR2 is YFSETQ. The CDR3 region is CASSLDGTRETQYF. CDR3 sequence (DNA): TGCGCCAGCAGCTTGGACGGGACCCGAGAGACCCAGTACTTC. Full variable domain (rest looked up from reference TRBV5-1 and TRBJ2-5): KAGVTQTPRYLIKTRGQQVTLSCSPISGHRSVSWYQQTPGQGLQFLFEYFSETQRNKGNFPGRFSGRQFSNSRSEMNVSTLELGDSALYLCASSLDGTRETQYFGPGTRLLVL.

The chain links TRBV27 to TRBJ1-3; D may be TRBD1 (6 bases). CDR1 and CDR2 (germline): MNHEY, SMNVEV (reference sequence). The CDR3 contains 15 residues. V was shortened by 5 bases and J by 3 bases, with 14 bases between the two germline ends. The CDR3 spells CASSRGGGSGNTIYF. The CDR3 coding sequence is TGTGCCAGCAGTCGGGGAGGGGGTAGTGGAAACACCATATATTTT.

This rearrangement joins TRBV2 to TRBJ2-2; D call uncertain. The germline V gene has CDR1 SNHLY and CDR2 FYNNEI. The CDR3 totals 13 residues. Trimming took 4 bases from V and 6 from J, leaving 9 bases between them. The CDR3 DNA follows: TGTGCCAGCAGTGTGGAGCAACCCGGGGAGCTGTTTTTT. This gives the protein CASSVEQPGELFF.

This clone was seen a few times. The chain couples TRBV2 to TRBJ1-6, with D tentatively TRBD1 (5 bases). V lost 7 bases, J lost 6 bases, and 10 bases lay in between. Germline V lookup: CDR1 SNHLY, CDR2 FYNNEI. The CDR3 contains 13 residues. The chain's CDR3 is CASKAGLNSPLHF. The CDR3 DNA reads TGTGCCAGCAAGGCGGGACTTAATTCACCCCTCCACTTT.

The chain combines TRBV27 with TRBJ2-7; 9 bases are a match to TRBD2. V dropped 0 bases and J dropped 10; count of bases not matched to a gene: 16. CDR3 size: 17 residues. CDR1 and CDR2 from the germline V gene are MNHEY and SMNVEV (reference sequence). The CDR3 DNA sequence: TGTGCCAGCAGTTTATCGGCAGCGGGGGGTGCGGGCCGGCAACAGTACTTC. It codes for CASSLSAAGGAGRQQYF.

This clone was detected only a few times. The gene calls are TRBV5-4 and TRBJ1-1, with D possibly matching TRBD1 (5 bases). This CDR3 is built from 13 residues. Trimming left V 0 bases short and J 4 bases short, with 7 bases between. The germline V gene encodes CDR1 SGHNT and CDR2 YYREEE (reference sequence). The CDR3: CASSLGGSTEAFF. In DNA, the CDR3 is TGTGCCAGCAGCTTGGGGGGGAGCACTGAAGCTTTCTTT.

This chain links TRBV5-6 with TRBJ2-2, with 8 bases fitting TRBD1. The J segment lost 4 bases and the V segment lost 2 bases, leaving 7 bases of the junction unmatched. CDR3 length: 16 residues. CDR1 SGHDT and CDR2 YYEEEE come from the germline V gene. CDR3 amino acids: CASSFDRGGSTGELFF. For the CDR3, the DNA is TGTGCCAGCAGCTTTGACAGGGGTGGATCCACCGGGGAGCTGTTTTTT.

This clone was seen a single time. This sequence joins TRBV6-5 and TRBJ1-2; D is unclear. V was shortened by 2 bases and J by 1 base, with 5 bases between the two germline ends. CDR3 length: 13 residues. Germline CDR1 reads MNHEY; CDR2 reads SVGAGI. CDR3 coding DNA: TGTGCCAGCAGTTACAGGGATAACTATGGCTACACCTTC. Its protein is CASSYRDNYGYTF.

The chain couples TRBV14 to TRBJ1-4, with a weak D call TRBD1 (6 bases). The CDR3 has 15 residues. V lost 2 bases and J 4 bases, leaving 11 bases between the germline ends. Germline V CDR1 and CDR2: SGHDN, FVKESK. The CDR3 sequence is CASSQLDRLNEKLFF. The CDR3 coding sequence is TGTGCCAGCAGCCAATTGGACAGACTTAATGAAAAACTGTTTTTT.

The chain joins TRBV5-1 to TRBJ2-6; TRBD1 matches 12 bases. V shed 5 bases, J shed 5 bases, and the junction held 8 bases outside the gene matches. The CDR3 runs to 17 residues. Germline CDR1 is SGHRS and CDR2 is YFSETQ. The CDR3 DNA sequence: TGCGCCAGCAGAGGCGGGACAGGGGGCCATCGGGCCAACGTCCTGACTTTC. Residues: CASRGGTGGHRANVLTF.

The V gene is TRBV28, the J gene TRBJ1-6, with D possibly matching TRBD1 (5 bases). CDR1 and CDR2 (germline): MDHEN, SYDVKM. The length of the CDR3 is 13 residues. V dropped 3 bases and J dropped 14 bases, with 14 bases sitting between them. This CDR3 is CASSLQGGRTLHF. The CDR3 DNA sequence: TGTGCCAGCAGTTTGCAGGGTGGGAGGACCCTCCACTTT.

V is TRBV6-5 and J is TRBJ2-7; 7 bases line up with TRBD1. CDR1 and CDR2 (germline): MNHEY, SVGAGI. Trimming removed 6 bases from V and 2 bases from J; junction bases left unmatched: 10. This CDR3 contains 15 residues. The CDR3 DNA reads TGTGCCAGCAGCCCGGGACAGTTATCAACCTACGAGCAGTACTTC. Translation gives CASSPGQLSTYEQYF.